The rows below give T cell receptor beta chains drawn from one sample of a study of cytomegalovirus exposure and HLA in healthy donors. TCRdb's copy holds only in-frame clones and misses some; the assay was immunoSEQ multiplex PCR. The sample carries around 200,000 clones, about 81% recorded once. Sequencing input: PBMCs. The source of these receptors is a woman aged 25 to 45 in good health and CMV-seronegative. Both conserved end residues are part of each CDR3.

TRBJ2-2 TRBV30 13 CAWSPGAAGELFF
TRBJ2-7 TRBV10-3 16 CAISDISGARTYEQYF
TRBJ2-7 TRBV7-6 13 CASSPSGGYEQYF
TRBJ1-5 TRBV6-5 15 CASSYTTGGDQPQHF
TRBJ1-2 TRBV7-2 15 CASSYQGGRLSGYTF
TRBJ2-7 TRBV6-5 13 CASSDRGSHEQYF
TRBJ2-2 TRBV27 15 CASSLLSGLSGELFF
TRBJ2-2 TRBV2 15 CASRGTSGETGELFF
TRBJ2-5 TRBV28 15 CASSLTTGYQETQYF
TRBJ2-7 TRBV7-9 18 CASSLKGWSRGDTYEQYF
TRBJ1-5 TRBV2 17 CASSSQPTIYSNQPQHF
TRBJ1-6 TRBV30 19 CAWSRPLQGAPTPNSPLHF
TRBJ2-1 TRBV11-3 18 CASSLDARVGGSYNEQFF
TRBJ2-5 TRBV6-1 15 CASSEVAGGQETQYF
TRBJ2-7 TRBV18 14 CASSLSGESYEQYF
TRBJ2-1 TRBV10-3 14 CASERGDRVNEQFF
TRBJ2-1 TRBV5-1 15 CASSLTGRSYNEQFF
TRBJ1-3 TRBV9 16 CASSTRQGSAGNTIYF
TRBJ1-6 TRBV27 13 CASSLLDNSPLHF
TRBJ2-1 TRBV4-1 20 CASSRPLGTSGRGSPNEQFF
TRBJ1-6 TRBV7-2 16 CASSRTLSGRGSPLHF
TRBJ1-5 TRBV30 15 CAWSFRTRRNQPQHF
TRBJ1-6 TRBV28 15 CASSQAGQTYSPLHF
TRBJ2-1 TRBV27 14 CASRTAPSSNEQFF
TRBJ2-3 TRBV5-6 17 CASSLGPPSPRTDTQYF
TRBJ2-7 TRBV5-1 15 CASSLELAASYEQYF
TRBJ2-7 TRBV25-1 13 CASSGTPTYEQYF
TRBJ2-2 TRBV29-1 15 CSVQSGQILTGELFF
TRBJ1-2 TRBV6-1 15 CASSDSQTANYGYTF
TRBJ1-2 TRBV28 14 CASSLGILLGGQAF
TRBJ2-7 TRBV28 15 CASSLGLAGVYEQYF
TRBJ2-5 TRBV9 15 CASSPTSGGRETQYF
TRBJ2-1 TRBV7-9 14 CASSLVGVSGEQFF
TRBJ2-5 TRBV6-1 13 CASSGTGQETQYF
TRBJ2-5 TRBV19 13 CASRTGGRETQYF
TRBJ1-2 TRBV28 14 CASSAGQGDYGYTF
TRBJ2-1 TRBV6-5 15 CASSYTGLAEKGQFF
TRBJ1-5 TRBV2 14 CASSEQISNQPQHF
TRBJ2-3 TRBV7-7 14 CASSPTGGTDTQYF
TRBJ1-1 TRBV25-1 12 CASMTVNTEAFF
TRBJ1-1 TRBV28 14 CASSLVTENTEAFF
TRBJ2-7 TRBV11-2 15 CASSLAPGQRYEQYF
TRBJ1-2 TRBV5-5 16 CASSLDWTGGPWGYTF
TRBJ2-5 TRBV25-1 16 CASSEFRGGQGETQYF
TRBJ2-7 TRBV5-8 13 CATGTSGSYEQYF
TRBJ2-7 TRBV9 15 CASSLRGQGSYEQYF
TRBJ2-2 TRBV30 17 CAWRGVERGAIPGELFF
TRBJ1-5 TRBV28 14 CASSLSGGDQPQHF
TRBJ2-2 TRBV14 14 CASSPGRNTGELFF
TRBJ1-3 TRBV6-7 16 CASTPRGEGGRNTIYF
TRBJ2-7 TRBV5-4 16 CASTFGLAGGGGEQYF
TRBJ1-4 TRBV6-1 14 CASSADRDRQKLFF
TRBJ1-2 TRBV30 14 CAWSVQGQGSGRTF
TRBJ2-5 TRBV7-9 15 CASSPPPGTQETQYF